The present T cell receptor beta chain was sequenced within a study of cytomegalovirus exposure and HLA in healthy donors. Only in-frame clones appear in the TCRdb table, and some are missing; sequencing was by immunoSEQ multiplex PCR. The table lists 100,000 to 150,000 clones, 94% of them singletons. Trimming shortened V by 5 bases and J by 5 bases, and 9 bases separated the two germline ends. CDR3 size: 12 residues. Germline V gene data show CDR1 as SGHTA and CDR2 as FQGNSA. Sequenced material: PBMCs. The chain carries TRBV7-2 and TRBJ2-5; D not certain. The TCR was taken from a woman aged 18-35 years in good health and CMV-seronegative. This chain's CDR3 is CASSIHGETQYF. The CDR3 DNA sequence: TGTGCCAGCAGCATACACGGGGAGACCCAGTACTTC. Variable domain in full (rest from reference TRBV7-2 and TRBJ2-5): GAGVSQSPSNKVTEKGKDVELRCDPISGHTALYWYRQSLGQGLEFLIYFQGNSAPDKSGLPSDRFSAERTGGSVSTLTIQRTQQEDSAVYLCASSIHGETQYFGPGTRLLVL.